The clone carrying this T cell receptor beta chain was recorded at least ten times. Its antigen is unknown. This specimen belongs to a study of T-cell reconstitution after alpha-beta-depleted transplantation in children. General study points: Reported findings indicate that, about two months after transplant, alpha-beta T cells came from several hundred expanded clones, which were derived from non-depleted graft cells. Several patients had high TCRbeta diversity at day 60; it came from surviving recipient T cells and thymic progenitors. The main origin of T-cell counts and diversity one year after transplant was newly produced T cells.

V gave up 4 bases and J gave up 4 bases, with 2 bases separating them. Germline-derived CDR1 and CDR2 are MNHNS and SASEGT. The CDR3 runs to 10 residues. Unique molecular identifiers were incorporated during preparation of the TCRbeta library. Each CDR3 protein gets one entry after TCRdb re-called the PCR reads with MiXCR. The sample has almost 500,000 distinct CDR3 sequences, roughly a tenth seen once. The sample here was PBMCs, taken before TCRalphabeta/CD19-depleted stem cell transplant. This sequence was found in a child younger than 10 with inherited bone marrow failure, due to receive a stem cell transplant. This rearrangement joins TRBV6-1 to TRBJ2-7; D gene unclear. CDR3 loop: CASSVYEQYF. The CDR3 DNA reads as TGTGCCAGCAGTGTGTACGAGCAGTACTTC.